This T cell receptor beta chain was identified in a study of T cells after yellow fever vaccination. This clonotype was observed at least ten times. TCRdb used MiXCR to reprocess the 5' RACE reads, holding one entry per CDR3 protein. The sample yields fewer than 350,000 distinct CDR3 sequences, roughly 4% seen once. V lost 0 bases and J lost 5; bases outside the gene matches: 15. The CDR3 has 18 amino acids. Germline V gene data show CDR1 as MNHEY and CDR2 as SVGAGI. Sequenced here: PBMCs, sampled on the day of the yellow fever booster vaccination. The TCR was taken from a young man who received the YFV17D yellow fever vaccine. The gene calls are TRBV6-5 and TRBJ2-5, with 7 bases matching TRBD2. The CDR3 here is CASSYSAGGGAGFETQYF. CDR3 in DNA: TGTGCCAGCAGTTACTCGGCAGGTGGGGGAGCGGGATTCGAGACCCAGTACTTC.